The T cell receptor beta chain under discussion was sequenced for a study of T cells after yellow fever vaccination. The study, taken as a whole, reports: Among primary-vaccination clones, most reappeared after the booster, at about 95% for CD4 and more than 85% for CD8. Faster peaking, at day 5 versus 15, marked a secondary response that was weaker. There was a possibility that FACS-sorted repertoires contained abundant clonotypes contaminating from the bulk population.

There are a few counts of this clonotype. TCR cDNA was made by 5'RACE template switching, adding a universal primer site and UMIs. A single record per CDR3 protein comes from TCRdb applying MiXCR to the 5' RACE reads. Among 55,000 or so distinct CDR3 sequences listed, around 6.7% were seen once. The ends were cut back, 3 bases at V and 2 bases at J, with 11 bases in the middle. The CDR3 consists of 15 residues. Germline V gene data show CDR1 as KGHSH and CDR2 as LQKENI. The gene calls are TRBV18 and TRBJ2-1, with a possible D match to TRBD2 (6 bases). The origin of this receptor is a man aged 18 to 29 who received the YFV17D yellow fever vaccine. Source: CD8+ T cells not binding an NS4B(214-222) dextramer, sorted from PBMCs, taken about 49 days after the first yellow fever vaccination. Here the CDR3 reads CASSPDLATYNEQFF. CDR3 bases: TGTGCCAGCTCACCCGATCTAGCGACCTACAATGAGCAGTTCTTC. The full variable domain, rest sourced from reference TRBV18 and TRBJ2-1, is NAGVMQNPRHLVRRRGQEARLRCSPMKGHSHVYWYRQLPEEGLKFMVYLQKENIIDESGMPKERFSAEFPKEGPSILRIQQVVRGDSAAYFCASSPDLATYNEQFFGPGTRLTVL.